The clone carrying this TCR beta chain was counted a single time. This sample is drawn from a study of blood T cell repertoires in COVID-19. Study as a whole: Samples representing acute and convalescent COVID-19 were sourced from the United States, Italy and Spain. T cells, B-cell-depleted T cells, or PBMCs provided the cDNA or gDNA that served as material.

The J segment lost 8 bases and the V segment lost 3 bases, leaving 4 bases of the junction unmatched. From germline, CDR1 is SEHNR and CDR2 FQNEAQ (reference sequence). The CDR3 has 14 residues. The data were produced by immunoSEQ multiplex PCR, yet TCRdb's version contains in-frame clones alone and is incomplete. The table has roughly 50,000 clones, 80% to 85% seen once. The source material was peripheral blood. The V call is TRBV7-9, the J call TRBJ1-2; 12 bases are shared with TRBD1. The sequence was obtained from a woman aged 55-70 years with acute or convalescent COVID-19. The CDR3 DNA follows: TGTGCCAGCAGCTTGGGACAGGGGGCGCAGGGCTACACCTTC. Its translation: CASSLGQGAQGYTF.